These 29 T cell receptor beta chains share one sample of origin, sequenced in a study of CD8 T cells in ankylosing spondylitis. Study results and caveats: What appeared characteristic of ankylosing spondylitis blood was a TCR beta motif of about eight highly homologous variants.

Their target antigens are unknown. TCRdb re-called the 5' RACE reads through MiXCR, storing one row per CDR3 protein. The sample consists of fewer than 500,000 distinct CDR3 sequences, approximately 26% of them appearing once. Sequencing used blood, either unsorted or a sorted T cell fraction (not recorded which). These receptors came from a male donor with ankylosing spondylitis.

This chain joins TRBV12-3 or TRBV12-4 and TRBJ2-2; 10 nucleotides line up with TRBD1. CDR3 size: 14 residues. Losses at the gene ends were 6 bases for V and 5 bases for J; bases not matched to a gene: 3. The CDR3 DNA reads TGTGCCAGCAGGGACAGGGGGAAGACCGGGGAGCTGTTTTTT. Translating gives CASRDRGKTGELFF.

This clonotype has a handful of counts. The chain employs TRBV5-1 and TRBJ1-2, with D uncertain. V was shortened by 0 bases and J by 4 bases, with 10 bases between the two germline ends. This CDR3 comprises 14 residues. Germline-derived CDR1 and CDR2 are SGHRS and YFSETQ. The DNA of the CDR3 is TGCGCCAGCAGCTTGGGGATCCTTGGCTATGGCTACACCTTC. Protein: CASSLGILGYGYTF.

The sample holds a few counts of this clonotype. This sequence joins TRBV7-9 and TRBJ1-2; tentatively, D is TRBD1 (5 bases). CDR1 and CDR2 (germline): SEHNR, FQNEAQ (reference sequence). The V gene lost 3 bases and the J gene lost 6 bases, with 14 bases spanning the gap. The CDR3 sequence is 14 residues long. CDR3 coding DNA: TGTGCCAGCAGCTTTGGGGCAGAGCGTAATGGCTACACCTTC. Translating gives CASSFGAERNGYTF.

CDR3 residues: CSVWGQEKVNEQFF. The DNA of the CDR3 is TGCAGCGTTTGGGGACAGGAGAAGGTTAATGAGCAGTTCTTC. The V and J genes are TRBV29-1 and TRBJ2-1; 8 bases fit TRBD1. This CDR3 contains 14 residues. Germline values: CDR1 SQVTM, CDR2 ANQGSEA. Trimming at V came to 5 bases and at J to 7 bases, leaving 10 bases not matched to a gene.

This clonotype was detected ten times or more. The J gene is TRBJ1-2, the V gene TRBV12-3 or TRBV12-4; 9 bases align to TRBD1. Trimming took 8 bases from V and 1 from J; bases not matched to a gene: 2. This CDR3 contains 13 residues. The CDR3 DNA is TGTGCCAGCGGGACAGGGAATAACTATGGCTACACCTTC. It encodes CASGTGNNYGYTF.

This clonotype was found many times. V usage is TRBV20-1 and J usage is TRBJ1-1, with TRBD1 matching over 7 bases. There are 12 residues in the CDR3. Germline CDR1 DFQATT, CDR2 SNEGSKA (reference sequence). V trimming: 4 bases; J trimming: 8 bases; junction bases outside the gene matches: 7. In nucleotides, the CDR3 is TGCAGTGCTACCTCGACAGGGCGAGAAGCTTTCTTT. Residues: CSATSTGREAFF.

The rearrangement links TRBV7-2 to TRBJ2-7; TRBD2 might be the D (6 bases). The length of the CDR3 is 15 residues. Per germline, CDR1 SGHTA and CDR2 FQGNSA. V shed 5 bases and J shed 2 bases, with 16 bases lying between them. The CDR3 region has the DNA TGTGCCAGCAGCCTCACGGGACTTACAACCTACGAGCAGTACTTC. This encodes CASSLTGLTTYEQYF.

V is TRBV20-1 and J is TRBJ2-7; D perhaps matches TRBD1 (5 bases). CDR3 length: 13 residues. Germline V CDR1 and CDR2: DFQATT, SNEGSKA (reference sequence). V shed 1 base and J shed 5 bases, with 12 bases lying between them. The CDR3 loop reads CSARVPGKHEQYF. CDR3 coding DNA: TGCAGTGCTAGAGTACCAGGGAAACACGAGCAGTACTTC.

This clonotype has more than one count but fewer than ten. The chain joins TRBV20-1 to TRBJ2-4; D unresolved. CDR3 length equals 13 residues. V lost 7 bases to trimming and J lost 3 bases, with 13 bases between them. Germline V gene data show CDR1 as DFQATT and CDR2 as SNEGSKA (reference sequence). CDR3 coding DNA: TGCAGTGTCGACCTTGGCGGCAAAAACATTCAGTACTTC. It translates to CSVDLGGKNIQYF.

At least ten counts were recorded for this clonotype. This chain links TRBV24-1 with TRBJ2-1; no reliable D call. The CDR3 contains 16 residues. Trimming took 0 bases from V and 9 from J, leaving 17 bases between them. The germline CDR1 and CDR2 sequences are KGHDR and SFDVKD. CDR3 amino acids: CATSDLASRGRSEQFF. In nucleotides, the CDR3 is TGTGCCACCAGTGATTTGGCATCTAGAGGTCGGAGTGAGCAGTTCTTC.

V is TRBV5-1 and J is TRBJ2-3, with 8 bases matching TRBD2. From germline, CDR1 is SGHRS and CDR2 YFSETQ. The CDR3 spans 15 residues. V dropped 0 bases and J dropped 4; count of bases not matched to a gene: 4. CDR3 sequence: CASSLESSGPDTQYF. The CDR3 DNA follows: TGCGCCAGCAGCTTGGAGTCTAGCGGGCCAGATACGCAGTATTTT.

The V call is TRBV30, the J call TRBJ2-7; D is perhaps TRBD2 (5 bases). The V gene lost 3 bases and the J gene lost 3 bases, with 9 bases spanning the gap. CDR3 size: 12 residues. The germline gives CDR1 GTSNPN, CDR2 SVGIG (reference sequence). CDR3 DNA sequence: TGTGCCTGGAGCCAGGCGGGCTACGAGCAGTACTTC. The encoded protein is CAWSQAGYEQYF.

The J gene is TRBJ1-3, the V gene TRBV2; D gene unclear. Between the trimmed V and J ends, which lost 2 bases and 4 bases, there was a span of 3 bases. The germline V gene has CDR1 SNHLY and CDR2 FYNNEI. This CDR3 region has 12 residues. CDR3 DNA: TGTGCCAGCAGTGAAAGCGGAAACACCATATATTTT. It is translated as CASSESGNTIYF. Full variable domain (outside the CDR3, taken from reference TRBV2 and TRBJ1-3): EPEVTQTPSHQVTQMGQEVILRCVPISNHLYFYWYRQILGQKVEFLVSFYNNEISEKSEIFDDQFSVERPDGSNFTLKIRSTKLEDSAMYFCASSESGNTIYFGEGSWLTVV.

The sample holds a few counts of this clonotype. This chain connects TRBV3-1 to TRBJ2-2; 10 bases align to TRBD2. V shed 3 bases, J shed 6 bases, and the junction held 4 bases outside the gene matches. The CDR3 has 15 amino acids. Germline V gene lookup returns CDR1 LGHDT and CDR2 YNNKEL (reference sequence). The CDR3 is CASSHLAGEAGELFF. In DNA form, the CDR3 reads TGTGCCAGCAGCCACCTAGCGGGAGAGGCCGGGGAGCTGTTTTTT.

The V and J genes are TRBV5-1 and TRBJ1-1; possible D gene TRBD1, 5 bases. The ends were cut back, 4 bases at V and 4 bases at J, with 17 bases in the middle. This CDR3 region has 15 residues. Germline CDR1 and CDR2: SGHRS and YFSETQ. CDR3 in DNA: TGCGCCAGCAGCCCGGACGGCAGGGTCGGCACTGAAGCTTTCTTT. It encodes CASSPDGRVGTEAFF.

CDR3 in DNA: TGTGCCAGCAGTTTCCAGCTAGCGGGATCCACCGGGGAGCTGTTTTTT. Translating gives CASSFQLAGSTGELFF. The V and J genes are TRBV28 and TRBJ2-2; 9 bases map to TRBD2. Germline-derived CDR1 and CDR2 are MDHEN and SYDVKM. The length of the CDR3 is 16 residues. Trimming removed 3 bases from V and 4 bases from J; junction bases left unmatched: 6.

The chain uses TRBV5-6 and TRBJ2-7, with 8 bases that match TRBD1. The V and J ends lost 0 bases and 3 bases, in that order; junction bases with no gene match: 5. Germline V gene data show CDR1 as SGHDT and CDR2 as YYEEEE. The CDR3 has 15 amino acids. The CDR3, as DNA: TGTGCCAGCAGCTTGGCCTTTGGACAGGGCTACGAGCAGTACTTC. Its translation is CASSLAFGQGYEQYF. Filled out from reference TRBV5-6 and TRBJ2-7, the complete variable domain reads DAGVTQSPTHLIKTRGQQVTLRCSPKSGHDTVSWYQQALGQGPQFIFQYYEEEERQRGNFPDRFSGHQFPNYSSELNVNALLLGDSALYLCASSLAFGQGYEQYFGPGTRLTVT.

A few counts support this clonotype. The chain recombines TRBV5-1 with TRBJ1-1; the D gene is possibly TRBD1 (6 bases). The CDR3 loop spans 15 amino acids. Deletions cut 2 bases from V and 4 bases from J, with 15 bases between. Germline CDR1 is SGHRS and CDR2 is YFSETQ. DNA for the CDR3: TGCGCCAGCAGCTTATTGGGGGCTGGATCCACTGAAGCTTTCTTT. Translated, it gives CASSLLGAGSTEAFF. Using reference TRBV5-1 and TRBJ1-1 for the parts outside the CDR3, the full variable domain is KAGVTQTPRYLIKTRGQQVTLSCSPISGHRSVSWYQQTPGQGLQFLFEYFSETQRNKGNFPGRFSGRQFSNSRSEMNVSTLELGDSALYLCASSLLGAGSTEAFFGQGTRLTVV.

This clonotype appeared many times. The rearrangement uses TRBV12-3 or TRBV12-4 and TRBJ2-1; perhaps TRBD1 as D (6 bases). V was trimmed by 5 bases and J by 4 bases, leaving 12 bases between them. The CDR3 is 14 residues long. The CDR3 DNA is TGTGCCAGCAGTCCCCGGGACAATTACAATGAGCAGTTCTTC. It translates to CASSPRDNYNEQFF.

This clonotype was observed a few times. CDR3 protein: CAWTLAGEDTQYF. The CDR3 DNA reads as TGTGCCTGGACCCTAGCGGGAGAGGATACGCAGTATTTT. V gene TRBV30 combines with J gene TRBJ2-3; 10 bases line up with TRBD2. The CDR3 extends over 13 amino acids. CDR1 is GTSNPN, CDR2 SVGIG, per germline (reference sequence). V shed 4 bases and J 6 bases; nucleotides not matched to a gene: 4.

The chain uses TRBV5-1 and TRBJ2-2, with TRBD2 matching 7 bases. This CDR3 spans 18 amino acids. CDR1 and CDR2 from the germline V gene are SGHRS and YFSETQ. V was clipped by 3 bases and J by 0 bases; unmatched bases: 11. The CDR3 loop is CASSSGGIAGANTGELFF. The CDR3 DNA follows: TGCGCCAGCAGCTCGGGGGGTATAGCGGGTGCGAACACCGGGGAGCTGTTTTTT.

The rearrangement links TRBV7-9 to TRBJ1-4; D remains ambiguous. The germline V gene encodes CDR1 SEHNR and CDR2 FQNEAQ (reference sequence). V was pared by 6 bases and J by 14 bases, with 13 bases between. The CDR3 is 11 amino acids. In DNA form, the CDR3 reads TGTGCCAGCAGTCCTGGACGGGCGCTGTTTTTT. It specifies CASSPGRALFF.

CDR3: CASSLRTDRKKSEQYF. The CDR3 DNA is TGCGCCAGCAGCTTGAGGACCGACAGGAAAAAAAGCGAGCAGTACTTC. V and J are TRBV5-1 and TRBJ2-7; D is possibly TRBD1 (6 bases). Deletions cut 1 base from V and 6 bases from J, with 20 bases between. This CDR3 comprises 16 residues. CDR1 is SGHRS, CDR2 YFSETQ, per germline.

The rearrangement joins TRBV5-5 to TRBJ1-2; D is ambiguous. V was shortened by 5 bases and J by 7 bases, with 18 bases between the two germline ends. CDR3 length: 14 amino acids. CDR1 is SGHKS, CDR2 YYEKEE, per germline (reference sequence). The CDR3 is CASRYEPRESGYTF. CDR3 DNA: TGTGCCAGCAGATATGAGCCCCGGGAGTCTGGCTACACCTTC.

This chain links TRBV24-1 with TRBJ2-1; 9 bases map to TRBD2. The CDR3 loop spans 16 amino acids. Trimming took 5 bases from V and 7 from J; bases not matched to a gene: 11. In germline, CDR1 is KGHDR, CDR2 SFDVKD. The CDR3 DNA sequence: TGTGCCACCAGTGGAAAGACTAGCGGAAGGGGGAATGAGCAGTTCTTC. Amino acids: CATSGKTSGRGNEQFF.

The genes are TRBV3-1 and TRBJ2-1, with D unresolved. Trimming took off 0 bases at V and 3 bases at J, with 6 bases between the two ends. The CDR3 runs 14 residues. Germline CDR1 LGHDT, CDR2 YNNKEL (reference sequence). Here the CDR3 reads CASSQDRHYNEQFF. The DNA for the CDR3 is TGTGCCAGCAGCCAAGACCGACACTACAATGAGCAGTTCTTC.

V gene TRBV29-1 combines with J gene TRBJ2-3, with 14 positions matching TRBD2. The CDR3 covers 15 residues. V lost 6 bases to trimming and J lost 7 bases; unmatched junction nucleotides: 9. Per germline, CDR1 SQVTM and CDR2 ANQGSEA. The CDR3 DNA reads TGCAGCGTCGTCCCGGGACTAGCGGGAGATTATACGCAGTATTTT. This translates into CSVVPGLAGDYTQYF.

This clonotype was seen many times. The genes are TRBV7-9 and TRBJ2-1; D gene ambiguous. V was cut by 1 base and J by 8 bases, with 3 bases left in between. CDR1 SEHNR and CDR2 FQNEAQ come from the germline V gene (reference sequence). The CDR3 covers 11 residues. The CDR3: CASSLVDEQFF. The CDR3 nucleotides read TGTGCCAGCAGCTTAGTAGATGAGCAGTTCTTC.

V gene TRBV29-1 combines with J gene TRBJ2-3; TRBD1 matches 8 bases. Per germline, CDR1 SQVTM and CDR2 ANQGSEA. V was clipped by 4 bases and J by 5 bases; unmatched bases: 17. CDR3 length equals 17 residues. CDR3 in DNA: TGCAGCGTTGTCCGAGGGGAGACAGGGGCCTTGAAAGATACGCAGTATTTT. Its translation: CSVVRGETGALKDTQYF.